This entry lists 7 T cell receptor beta chains sequenced from one sample in a study of shared clonotypes between healthy human individuals. CD8 cells regarded as naive lacked CD45RO, were positively chosen for CCR7, and omitted terminally differentiated effector memory CD45RA+ cells. Here immunoSEQ multiplex PCR was the method, and the copy in TCRdb shows in-frame clones only, minus some. The repertoire consists of 550,000 to 750,000 clones, with less than 97% occurring once and the leading ten covering around 0.11%. Sequenced: naive CD8+ T cells sorted from blood. These receptors originate from a woman aged 25 to 45 in good health.

V usage is TRBV4-1 and J usage is TRBJ2-7; TRBD1 might be the D (8 bases). CDR1 and CDR2 (germline): MGHRA, YSYEKL. Trimming shortened V by 1 base and J by 2 bases, and 21 bases separated the two germline ends. The CDR3 runs to 18 residues. CDR3 DNA sequence: TGCGCCAGCAGCCAAGGTCGAGCGGGAACAGGGGGTGCCTACGAGCAGTACTTC. This translates into CASSQGRAGTGGAYEQYF.

This sequence joins TRBV19 and TRBJ2-5; 8 positions agree with TRBD2. The J call may be incorrect, as the DNA end agrees better with TRBJ2-7. This CDR3 spans 14 amino acids. Germline CDR1 and CDR2: LNHDA and SQIVND (reference sequence). For the CDR3, the DNA is TGTGCCAGTAGTATGGGGACTAGGGCCAACGAGCAGTACTTC. Translation gives CASSMGTRANEQYF.

The DNA of the CDR3 is TGTGCCAGCACTCCTCGGAGCAGGGGAAACAATGAGCAGTTCTTC. Its translation is CASTPRSRGNNEQFF. The chain employs TRBV28 and TRBJ2-1; D may be TRBD1 (6 bases). V was trimmed by 7 bases and J by 5 bases, leaving 18 bases between them. CDR3 length: 15 amino acids. In germline, CDR1 is MDHEN, CDR2 SYDVKM.

This clone was picked up one time. This chain links TRBV11-2 with TRBJ2-4; perhaps D is TRBD1 or TRBD2 (6 bases each). The V end was cut by 2 bases, the J end by 2 bases, with 10 bases between. Germline CDR1 is SGHAT and CDR2 is FQNNGV. This CDR3 contains 15 residues. The DNA of the CDR3 is TGTGCCAGCAGCTTACTTGGGGGGCCCAAAAACATTCAGTACTTC. Translation: CASSLLGGPKNIQYF.

This clone was seen once. The J gene is TRBJ2-6, the V gene TRBV19; 8 bases match TRBD1. The CDR3 runs to 13 residues. Trimming at V came to 9 bases and at J to 2 bases, leaving 0 bases not matched to a gene. Looked up from germline, CDR1 is LNHDA and CDR2 is SQIVND (reference sequence). CDR3: CASRGPGANVLTF. CDR3 coding DNA: TGTGCCAGCAGGGGGCCTGGGGCCAACGTCCTGACTTTC.

This chain joins TRBV27 and TRBJ2-3; perhaps TRBD1 as D (5 bases). The V and J ends lost 4 bases and 5 bases respectively, with 13 bases between them. The length of the CDR3 is 14 residues. Germline assignment: CDR1 MNHEY and CDR2 SMNVEV (reference sequence). The CDR3 DNA follows: TGTGCCAGCAGTTCAGGGTCCGTGGTAGATACGCAGTATTTT. Protein product: CASSSGSVVDTQYF.

Points on this clone: This same CDR3 is encoded by further DNA sequences in the sample. The chain has TRBV28 and TRBJ2-7; D uncertain. CDR3 length: 12 amino acids. CDR1 MDHEN and CDR2 SYDVKM come from the germline V gene. With 5 bases removed from V and 1 base from J, the gap between germline ends came to 6 bases. CDR3 in amino acids: CASSSISYEQYF. The CDR3, as DNA: TGTGCCAGCAGTAGCATATCCTACGAGCAGTACTTC.